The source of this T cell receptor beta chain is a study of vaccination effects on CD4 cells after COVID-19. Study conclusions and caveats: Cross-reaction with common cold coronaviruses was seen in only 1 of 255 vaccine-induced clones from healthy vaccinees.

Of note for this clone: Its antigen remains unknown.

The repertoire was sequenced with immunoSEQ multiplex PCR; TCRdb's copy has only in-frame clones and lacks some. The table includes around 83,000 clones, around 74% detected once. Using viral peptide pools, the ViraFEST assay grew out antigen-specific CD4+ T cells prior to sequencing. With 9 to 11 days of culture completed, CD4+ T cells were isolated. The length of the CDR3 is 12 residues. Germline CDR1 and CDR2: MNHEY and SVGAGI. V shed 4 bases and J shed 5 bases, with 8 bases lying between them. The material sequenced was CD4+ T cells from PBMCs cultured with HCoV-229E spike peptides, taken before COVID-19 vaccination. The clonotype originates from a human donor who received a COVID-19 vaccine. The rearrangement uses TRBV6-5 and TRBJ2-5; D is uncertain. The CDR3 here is CASSFREETQYF. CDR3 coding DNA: TGTGCCAGCAGTTTTCGTGAGGAGACCCAGTACTTC.